This T cell receptor (beta chain) was sequenced in a study of CD8+CD57+ T cells in acquired aplastic anemia. By flow cytometry, patients selected for sequencing had shown an expansion of CD8+CD57+ cells. Every patient was diagnosed with severe acquired aplastic anemia. The study sampled blood from patients who had received no therapy. Genomic DNA acted as the template from which TCR beta VDJ combination and CDR3 sequence profiling were carried out. TCRdb reanalysed the reads using MiXCR and keeps one entry per CDR3 protein. The sample includes around 210,000 distinct CDR3 sequences, approximately 65% of them seen just once. Comment on this clonotype: Its antigen remains unidentified. It may be a read error: a sequence one base away is much more abundant.

The CDR3 is 16 residues long. Germline CDR1 LNHDA, CDR2 SQIVND (reference sequence). Whole-study results and caveats: Patients and controls shared 25 to 30 CD8+ CDR3 sequences. Significant differences in CD8+ Simpson's diversity were not observed between patients and controls.

The chain joins TRBV19 to TRBJ1-2; D unclear. The sequence came from a human donor with aplastic anemia. Sequencing input: sorted CD4+, CD8+, or CD8+CD57+ T cells (not recorded which) from PBMCs. The CDR3 nucleotides are TGTGCCAGTAGTACCACACAAAAAAAGATAAACTATGGCTACATCTTC. The encoded protein is CASSTTQKKINYGYIF.